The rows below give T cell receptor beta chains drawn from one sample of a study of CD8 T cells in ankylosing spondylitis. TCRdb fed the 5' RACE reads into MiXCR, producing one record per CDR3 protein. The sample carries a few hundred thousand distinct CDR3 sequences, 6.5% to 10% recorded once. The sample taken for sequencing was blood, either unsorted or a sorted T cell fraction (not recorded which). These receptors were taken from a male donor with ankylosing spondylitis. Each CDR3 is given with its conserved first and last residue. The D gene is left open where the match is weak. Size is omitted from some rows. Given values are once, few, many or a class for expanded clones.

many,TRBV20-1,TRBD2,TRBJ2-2,TGCAGTGCTACTTTTAGCGGGAGGGGTGTTGACGGGGAGCTGTTTTTT,CSATFSGRGVDGELFF
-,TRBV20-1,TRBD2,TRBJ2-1,TGCAGTGCTAGACGATCCTCCCCGGCTAGCGGTTACAATGAGCAGTTCTTC,CSARRSSPASGYNEQFF
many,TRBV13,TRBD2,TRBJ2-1,TGTGCCAGCAGCTCCTCCGGGGGCGGGGGGCGTTTCAATGAGCAGTTCTTC,CASSSSGGGGRFNEQFF
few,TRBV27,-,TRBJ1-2,TGTGCCAGCACCGGGAAAAACTATGGCTACACCTTC,CASTGKNYGYTF
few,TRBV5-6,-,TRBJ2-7,TGTGCCAGCAGCTTGTTCGGCAGGGCTTACGAGCAGTACTTC,CASSLFGRAYEQYF
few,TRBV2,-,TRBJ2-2,TGTGCCAGCTCTAGGACTGTGAACACCGGGGAGCTGTTTTTT,CASSRTVNTGELFF
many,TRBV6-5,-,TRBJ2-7,TGTGCCAGCAGTTACGAAGGCAGCTCCTACGAGCAGTACTTC,CASSYEGSSYEQYF
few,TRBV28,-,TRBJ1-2,TGTGCCAGCAGTTTAGTCTGGGGCGCGGACTATGGCTACACCTTC,CASSLVWGADYGYTF
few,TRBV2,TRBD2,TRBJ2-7,TGTGCCAGCAGTGAAGTGACTAGCGGGTTCGCCTACGAGCAGTACTTC,CASSEVTSGFAYEQYF
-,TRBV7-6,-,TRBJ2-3,TGTGCCAGCAGCTTAGTCCTTAGCACAGATACGCAGTATTTT,CASSLVLSTDTQYF
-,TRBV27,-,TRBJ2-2,TGTGCCAGCGCCGGGGGCGCCGGGGAGCTGTTTTTT,CASAGGAGELFF
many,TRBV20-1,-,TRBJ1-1,TGCAGAGAGGCCGGGAACACTGAAGCTTTCTTT,CREAGNTEAFF
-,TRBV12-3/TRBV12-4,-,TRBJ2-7,TGTGCCAGCAGTTTAGGGCTAGCGCTTTCTGAGCAGTACTTC,CASSLGLALSEQYF
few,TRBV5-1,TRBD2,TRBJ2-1,TGCGCCAGCAGCTTGACGGCTAGCGGGAGTTCCTACAATGAGCAGTTCTTC,CASSLTASGSSYNEQFF
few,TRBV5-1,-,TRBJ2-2,TGCGCCAGCAGCTTGGGACTGTACACCGGGGAGCTGTTTTTT,CASSLGLYTGELFF
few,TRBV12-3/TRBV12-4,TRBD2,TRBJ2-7,TGTGCCAGCAGTTTAGGAGCGGGAGTCACGAGCATCTACTTC,CASSLGAGVTSIYF
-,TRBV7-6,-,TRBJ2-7,TGTGCCAGCAGCATCAGGCCATACTTATCCTACGAGCAGTACTTC,CASSIRPYLSYEQYF
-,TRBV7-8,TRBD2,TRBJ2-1,TGTGCCGGCACGACTAGCTTCAATGAGCAGTTCTTC,CAGTTSFNEQFF
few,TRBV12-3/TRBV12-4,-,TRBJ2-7,TGTGCCAGCAGTTTTGGGCGCTCGCCTCTCTCCTACGAGCAGTACTTC,CASSFGRSPLSYEQYF
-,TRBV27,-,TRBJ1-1,TGTGCCAGCAACCCCCTCCCAACAGGGTCCTACACTGAAGCTTTCTTT,CASNPLPTGSYTEAFF
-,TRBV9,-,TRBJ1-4,TGTGCCAGCAGCGCCCCCGGGACGGAGAATGAAAAACTGTTTTTT,CASSAPGTENEKLFF
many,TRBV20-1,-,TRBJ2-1,TGCAGTGCTAGAGGGGGCAGGGGAATCACTGAGCAGTTCTTC,CSARGGRGITEQFF
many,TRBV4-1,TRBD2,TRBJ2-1,TGCGCCAGCAGCCAGACTAGCGGCTTCTCCTACAATGAGCAGTTCTTC,CASSQTSGFSYNEQFF
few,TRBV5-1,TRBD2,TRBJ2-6,TGCGCCAGCAGCCCAGGACTAGCTGGGGCCAACGTCCTGACTTTC,CASSPGLAGANVLTF
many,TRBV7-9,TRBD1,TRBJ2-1,TGTGCCAGCAGCGACCTCCGGGACAGGGGGCGACATGAGCAGTTCTTC,CASSDLRDRGRHEQFF
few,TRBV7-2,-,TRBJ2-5,TGTGCCAGCAGCTCGGTGAAACAAGAGACCCAGTACTTC,CASSSVKQETQYF
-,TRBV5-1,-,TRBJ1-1,TGCGCCAGCAGCAGCAACAGGAACACTGAAGCTTTCTTT,CASSSNRNTEAFF
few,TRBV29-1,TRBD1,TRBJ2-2,TGCAGCGTTGAAGAAACGGACAGGACCGGGGAGCTGTTTTTT,CSVEETDRTGELFF
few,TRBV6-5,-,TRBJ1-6,TGTGCCAGTTCGGGAAATAATTCACCCCTCCACTTT,CASSGNNSPLHF
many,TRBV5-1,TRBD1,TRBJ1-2,TGCGCCAGCAGCTCGGACAGGGGCGGCTACACCTTC,CASSSDRGGYTF
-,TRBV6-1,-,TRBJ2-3,TGTGCCAGCAGTGAGGGGCTAGCGTGGGATACGCAGTATTTT,CASSEGLAWDTQYF
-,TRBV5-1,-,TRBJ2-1,TGCGCCAGCAGCTTGGCCTCTAGGTTAGGGGAAAATGAGCAGTTCTTC,CASSLASRLGENEQFF
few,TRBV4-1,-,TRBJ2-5,TGCGCCAGCAGCCAGAGCTTAGGGTACCAAGAGACCCAGTACTTC,CASSQSLGYQETQYF
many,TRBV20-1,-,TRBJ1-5,TGCAGTGCTAGAAAGGGTGCGGGAGGGTTCATTAATCAGCCCCAGCATTTT,CSARKGAGGFINQPQHF
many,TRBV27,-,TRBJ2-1,TGTGCCAGCAGTCCCCGTGGAGGTTGGGGCCATACGAATGAGCAGTTCTTC,CASSPRGGWGHTNEQFF
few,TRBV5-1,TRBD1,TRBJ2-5,TGCGCCAGCAGCTTGGGGGGGGACAGGTTCGGAGAGACCCAGTACTTC,CASSLGGDRFGETQYF
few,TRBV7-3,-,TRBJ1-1,TGTGCCAGCAGCTTCGAGGGGACCACTGAAGCTTTCTTT,CASSFEGTTEAFF
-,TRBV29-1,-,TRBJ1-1,TGCAGCGTTGAAGCCGGGTTCGCTTTCTTT,CSVEAGFAFF
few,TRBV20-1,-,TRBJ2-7,TGCAGTGCTAGCGGATTTGGCTACGAGCAGTACTTC,CSASGFGYEQYF
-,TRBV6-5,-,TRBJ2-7,TGTGCCAGCAGTTACTCGCTGCGGACAGCCAAACCCTACGAGCAGTACTTC,CASSYSLRTAKPYEQYF
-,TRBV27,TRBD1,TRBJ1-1,TGTGCCAGCAGTTTCTGGGACAGGGATAAATATAGGGCTTTCTTT,CASSFWDRDKYRAFF
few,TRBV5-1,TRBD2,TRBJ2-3,TGCGCCAGCAGCTTGAATTTGGCGGGAGACACAGATACGCAGTATTTT,CASSLNLAGDTDTQYF
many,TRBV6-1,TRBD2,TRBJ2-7,TGTGCCAGCAGTGTTGGACTAGCGGCAAGCTACGAGCAGTACTTC,CASSVGLAASYEQYF
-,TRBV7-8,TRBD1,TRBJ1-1,TGTGCCAGCAGCTTAGACAGGGGACTGGGCCTAGATATTGCTTTCTTT,CASSLDRGLGLDIAFF
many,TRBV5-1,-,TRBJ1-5,TGCGCCAGCAGTAAGGATAGCAATCAGCCCCAGCATTTT,CASSKDSNQPQHF
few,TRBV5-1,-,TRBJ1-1,TGCGCCAGCAGCTTGGTTCCAGGGAACACTGAAGCTTTCTTT,CASSLVPGNTEAFF
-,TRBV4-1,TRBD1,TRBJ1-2,TGCGCCAGCAGCCAAGACAGGGGGGATGGCTACACCTTC,CASSQDRGDGYTF